Presented here are 26 T cell receptor beta chains from one specimen sequenced in a study of OX40 agonist ivuxolimab in advanced cancers. Clones were sequenced by immunoSEQ multiplex PCR, and TCRdb holds only the in-frame ones, with some missing. Here the sample spans around 62,000 clones, roughly nine tenths being singletons. Here the sequenced sample was CD4+ or CD8+ T cells sorted from blood, taken in a trial of the OX40 agonist ivuxolimab. These receptors came from an adult with an advanced solid tumor such as melanoma, head and neck, liver or kidney cancer.

This clone has just a few counts. The rearrangement joins TRBV6-1 to TRBJ2-7; D unresolved. The CDR3 covers 13 residues. V was pared by 8 bases and J by 6 bases, with 17 bases between. CDR1 and CDR2 from the germline V gene are MNHNS and SASEGT. DNA of the CDR3: TGTGCCAGCCAGGTTTCTTGGCTTCGCGAGCAGTACTTC. It is translated as CASQVSWLREQYF.

A few counts support this clone. V gene TRBV7-6 combines with J gene TRBJ2-5; no definite D call. The CDR3 has 12 amino acids. Trimming left V 5 bases short and J 2 bases short, with 6 bases between. Germline CDR1 is SGHVS and CDR2 is FNYEAQ. In DNA form, the CDR3 reads TGTGCCAGCAGCACGGTACAAGAGACCCAGTACTTC. Amino acid sequence: CASSTVQETQYF. The whole variable domain, filled in from reference TRBV7-6 and TRBJ2-5, reads GAGVSQSPRYKVTKRGQDVALRCDPISGHVSLYWYRQALGQGPEFLTYFNYEAQQDKSGLPNDRFSAERPEGSISTLTIQRTEQRDSAMYRCASSTVQETQYFGPGTRLLVL.

CDR3: CASSELEIYEQYF. The CDR3 DNA is TGCGCCAGCAGTGAGTTGGAGATCTACGAGCAGTACTTC. This rearrangement joins TRBV10-2 to TRBJ2-7, with D hard to call. CDR3 length equals 13 residues. Germline lookup yields CDR1 WSHSY and CDR2 SAAADI. V was cut by 1 base and J by 3 bases, with 7 bases left in between.

This clone was counted a single time. CDR3 region: CASSSLLGLSEQYF. CDR3 bases: TGTGCCAGCAGTTCATTGTTAGGGCTGAGCGAGCAGTACTTC. The chain has TRBV28 and TRBJ2-7, with D uncertain. Trimming shortened V by 4 bases and J by 6 bases, and 16 bases separated the two germline ends. Germline CDR1 MDHEN, CDR2 SYDVKM. The length of the CDR3 is 14 residues.

The V gene is TRBV6-4, the J gene TRBJ1-5, with no clear D. Per germline, CDR1 MRHNA and CDR2 SNTAGT. The CDR3 totals 15 residues. Trimming pared 4 bases from V and 3 bases from J, leaving 13 bases between. In DNA, the CDR3 is TGTGCCAGCAGTGTCGAGGCAGGACCCAATCAGCCCCAGCATTTT. Translation: CASSVEAGPNQPQHF.

This sequence joins TRBV5-6 and TRBJ2-1; D ambiguous. Germline V gives CDR1 SGHDT, CDR2 YYEEEE. V lost 1 base and J lost 2, with 7 bases in between. The CDR3 contains 14 residues. CDR3 bases: TGTGCCAGCAGCTTGCCCACCCCCTACAATGAGCAGTTCTTC. It specifies CASSLPTPYNEQFF.

On this clone: The same CDR3 also results from other DNA sequences found in this sample. V usage is TRBV5-1 and J usage is TRBJ2-7, with D unclear. V shed 0 bases and J shed 0 bases, with 7 bases lying between them. Germline loops: CDR1 SGHRS, CDR2 YFSETQ. The CDR3 has 14 residues. In DNA form, the CDR3 reads TGCGCCAGCAGCTTGGACCCAGCCTCCTACGAGCAGTACTTC. It specifies CASSLDPASYEQYF.

V and J are TRBV4-1 and TRBJ1-3; D call uncertain. Trimming shortened V by 5 bases and J by 4 bases, and 12 bases separated the two germline ends. Germline values: CDR1 MGHRA, CDR2 YSYEKL. The CDR3 has 14 amino acids. The CDR3 DNA follows: TGCGCCAGCAGCTACCGGGCCGCCGGAAACACCATATATTTT. Encoded protein: CASSYRAAGNTIYF.

CDR3 nucleotides: TGTGCCAGCAGTCTGAAGTTTTACGGCGAGCAGTACTTC. Translating it yields CASSLKFYGEQYF. The V call is TRBV2, the J call TRBJ2-7, with D unclear. V was cut by 5 bases and J by 6 bases, with 14 bases left in between. There are 13 residues in the CDR3. CDR1 and CDR2 from the germline V gene are SNHLY and FYNNEI.

V is TRBV9 and J is TRBJ2-2; no clear D gene. Deletions cut 4 bases from V and 1 base from J, with 11 bases between. The CDR3 covers 15 residues. Germline CDR1 SGDLS, CDR2 YYNGEE. The CDR3 is CASSFVGGNTGELFF. The CDR3 nucleotides read TGTGCCAGCAGCTTCGTGGGCGGGAACACCGGGGAGCTGTTTTTT.

V gene TRBV5-8 combines with J gene TRBJ2-1; no definite D call. Germline V CDR1 and CDR2: SGHTS, YDEGEE. This CDR3 is built from 14 residues. V lost 6 bases, J lost 1 base, and 11 bases lay in between. The CDR3 sequence is CASILQVSYNEQFF. CDR3 nucleotides: TGTGCCAGCATTTTACAAGTTTCCTACAATGAGCAGTTCTTC.

In DNA, the CDR3 is TGTGCCAGCAGCCCAATCCCGACTAGCCGAAGATACAATGAGCAGTTCTTC. Amino acid sequence: CASSPIPTSRRYNEQFF. The genes are TRBV7-2 and TRBJ2-1, with TRBD2 matching 7 bases. V shed 5 bases and J 4 bases; nucleotides not matched to a gene: 14. This CDR3 spans 17 amino acids. Per germline, CDR1 SGHTA and CDR2 FQGNSA.

This sequence joins TRBV7-3 and TRBJ2-5; D possibly corresponds to TRBD1 (5 bases). CDR3 size: 13 residues. CDR1 is SGHTA and CDR2 is FQGTGA in the germline V gene. Trimming stripped 2 bases from V and 4 bases from J, with 8 bases between. The CDR3 coding sequence is TGTGCCAGCAGCTTAGGCAGGGCAGAGACCCAGTACTTC. Residues: CASSLGRAETQYF.

This chain uses TRBV11-1 with TRBJ2-1; maybe TRBD1 (5 bases). Germline assignment: CDR1 SGHAT and CDR2 FQDESV (reference sequence). V lost 5 bases and J 0 bases, leaving 11 bases between the germline ends. This CDR3 is built from 15 residues. The CDR3: CASSGRQSSYNEQFF. The DNA of the CDR3 is TGTGCCAGCAGCGGTAGACAGTCCTCCTACAATGAGCAGTTCTTC. The whole variable domain, filled in from reference TRBV11-1 and TRBJ2-1, reads EAEVAQSPRYKITEKSQAVAFWCDPISGHATLYWYRQILGQGPELLVQFQDESVVDDSQLPKDRFSAERLKGVDSTLKIQPAELGDSAMYLCASSGRQSSYNEQFFGPGTRLTVL.

V is TRBV5-1 and J is TRBJ1-1; weak D call: TRBD1 (5 bases). The CDR3 is made up of 14 amino acids. CDR1 SGHRS and CDR2 YFSETQ come from the germline V gene. V lost 3 bases and J 1 base, leaving 10 bases between the germline ends. The CDR3, as DNA: TGCGCCAGCAGCTCCCCAACAGGGAACACTGAAGCTTTCTTT. Protein: CASSSPTGNTEAFF. The full variable domain, completed using reference TRBV5-1 and TRBJ1-1, is KAGVTQTPRYLIKTRGQQVTLSCSPISGHRSVSWYQQTPGQGLQFLFEYFSETQRNKGNFPGRFSGRQFSNSRSEMNVSTLELGDSALYLCASSSPTGNTEAFFGQGTRLTVV.

The CDR3 loop is CASSGARDRTYEQYF. DNA for the CDR3: TGTGCCAGTAGTGGGGCCCGGGACAGGACCTACGAGCAGTACTTC. V and J are TRBV19 and TRBJ2-7, with TRBD1 identical over 8 bases. This CDR3 comprises 15 residues. Germline V gene lookup returns CDR1 LNHDA and CDR2 SQIVND (reference sequence). With V trimmed by 5 bases and J by 2 bases, 8 bases remained unmatched.

V is TRBV19 and J is TRBJ2-5; D is possibly TRBD2 (6 bases). V was cut by 3 bases and J by 0 bases, with 17 bases left in between. CDR3 length: 17 residues. From germline, CDR1 is LNHDA and CDR2 SQIVND (reference sequence). CDR3 nucleotide sequence: TGTGCCAGTAGTATCGGAGTGGGGAGGACATACCAAGAGACCCAGTACTTC. Its protein product is CASSIGVGRTYQETQYF. The full variable domain, in which reference TRBV19 and TRBJ2-5 provide the parts outside the CDR3, is DGGITQSPKYLFRKEGQNVTLSCEQNLNHDAMYWYRQDPGQGLRLIYYSQIVNDFQKGDIAEGYSVSREKKESFPLTVTSAQKNPTAFYLCASSIGVGRTYQETQYFGPGTRLLVL.

This sequence joins TRBV5-1 and TRBJ2-2, with 8 nucleotides matching TRBD2. V was clipped by 4 bases and J by 3 bases; unmatched bases: 8. CDR3 length: 16 residues. Germline CDR1 is SGHRS and CDR2 is YFSETQ. CDR3 residues: CASSPRGAGDTGELFF. The CDR3 coding sequence is TGCGCCAGCAGCCCCCGGGGAGCGGGAGACACCGGGGAGCTGTTTTTT.

The chain joins TRBV6-5 to TRBJ2-5; D unresolved. Trimming cost V 0 bases and J 5 bases, with 7 bases left between them. The CDR3 consists of 13 residues. CDR1 is MNHEY, CDR2 SVGAGI, per germline. CDR3 in DNA: TGTGCCAGCAGTTACTCGGGGTGGGAGACCCAGTACTTC. Its translation is CASSYSGWETQYF.

The DNA of the CDR3 is TGTGCCAGCAGGTCCATTAGCAGCCGCACAGATACGCAGTATTTT. Translating gives CASRSISSRTDTQYF. The chain uses TRBV14 and TRBJ2-3; D remains unclear. The germline V and J ends were trimmed by 6 bases and 1 base, with 14 bases remaining between them. Germline lookup yields CDR1 SGHDN and CDR2 FVKESK. The CDR3 sequence is 15 residues long. Full variable domain (remainder filled in from reference TRBV14 and TRBJ2-3): EAGVTQFPSHSVIEKGQTVTLRCDPISGHDNLYWYRRVMGKEIKFLLHFVKESKQDESGMPNNRFLAERTGGTYSTLKVQPAELEDSGVYFCASRSISSRTDTQYFGPGTRLTVL.

The chain carries TRBV5-5 and TRBJ2-7; D uncertain. Per the germline V gene, CDR1 is SGHKS and CDR2 is YYEKEE (reference sequence). This CDR3 comprises 15 residues. Trimming removed 0 bases at V and 2 bases at J, with 12 bases between. The CDR3 bases are TGTGCCAGCAGCTTGGAGTCGGCGGAGACCTACGAGCAGTACTTC. It encodes CASSLESAETYEQYF. Full variable domain (remainder filled in from reference TRBV5-5 and TRBJ2-7): DAGVTQSPTHLIKTRGQQVTLRCSPISGHKSVSWYQQVLGQGPQFIFQYYEKEERGRGNFPDRFSARQFPNYSSELNVNALLLGDSALYLCASSLESAETYEQYFGPGTRLTVT.

The chain couples TRBV6-5 to TRBJ2-2, with D uncertain. Deletions cut 4 bases from V and 5 bases from J, with 5 bases between. This CDR3 spans 12 amino acids. The germline gives CDR1 MNHEY, CDR2 SVGAGI. The CDR3 here is CASSWRTGELFF. For the CDR3, the DNA is TGTGCCAGCAGTTGGCGGACCGGGGAGCTGTTTTTT.

The count of this clone is one. The genes are TRBV19 and TRBJ2-7, with 12 bases that match TRBD2. The CDR3 sequence is 14 residues long. CDR1 and CDR2 (germline): LNHDA, SQIVND (reference sequence). V lost 3 bases, J lost 6 bases, and 3 bases stayed unmatched. CDR3 sequence (DNA): TGTGCCAGTAGTATGCTAGCGGGAGGGTCCGAGCAGTACTTC. Its protein is CASSMLAGGSEQYF.

The chain has TRBV5-4 and TRBJ2-7; 13 bases agree with TRBD2. CDR3 length equals 16 residues. CDR1 and CDR2 (germline): SGHNT, YYREEE (reference sequence). J gave up 0 bases and V 4 bases, and 4 bases lay outside the gene matches. CDR3 protein: CASSAGLAGLSYEQYF. Here the CDR3 DNA reads TGTGCCAGCAGCGCGGGACTAGCGGGACTCTCCTACGAGCAGTACTTC.

CDR3 sequence (DNA): TGTGCCAGCAGTTTATCCTTAGCGGGAGTGGTAGAGACCCAGTACTTC. This translates into CASSLSLAGVVETQYF. The rearrangement links TRBV28 to TRBJ2-5; 9 positions agree with TRBD2. V shed 1 base and J 4 bases; nucleotides not matched to a gene: 7. The CDR3 is 16 residues long. Germline assignment: CDR1 MDHEN and CDR2 SYDVKM.

The chain carries TRBV2 and TRBJ2-1; possibly TRBD1 for D (6 bases). Germline-derived CDR1 and CDR2 are SNHLY and FYNNEI. V was cut by 1 base and J by 0 bases, with 19 bases left in between. This CDR3 region has 19 residues. CDR3 in amino acids: CASSEGGPSFGSSYNEQFF. In DNA, the CDR3 is TGTGCCAGCAGTGAAGGGGGGCCGTCGTTTGGCAGCTCCTACAATGAGCAGTTCTTC.